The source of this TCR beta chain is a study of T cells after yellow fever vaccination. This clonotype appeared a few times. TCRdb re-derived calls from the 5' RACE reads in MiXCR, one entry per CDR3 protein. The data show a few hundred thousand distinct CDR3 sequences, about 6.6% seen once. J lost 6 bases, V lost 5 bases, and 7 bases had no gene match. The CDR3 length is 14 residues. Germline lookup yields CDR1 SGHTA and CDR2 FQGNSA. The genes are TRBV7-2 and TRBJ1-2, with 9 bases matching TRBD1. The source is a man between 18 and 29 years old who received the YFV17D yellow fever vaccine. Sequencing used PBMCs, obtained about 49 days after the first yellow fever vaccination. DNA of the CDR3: TGTGCCAGCAGCAACCGGGACAGGGTGGATGGCTACACCTTC. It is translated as CASSNRDRVDGYTF. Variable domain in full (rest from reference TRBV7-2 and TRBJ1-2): GAGVSQSPSNKVTEKGKDVELRCDPISGHTALYWYRQSLGQGLEFLIYFQGNSAPDKSGLPSDRFSAERTGGSVSTLTIQRTQQEDSAVYLCASSNRDRVDGYTFGSGTRLTVV.